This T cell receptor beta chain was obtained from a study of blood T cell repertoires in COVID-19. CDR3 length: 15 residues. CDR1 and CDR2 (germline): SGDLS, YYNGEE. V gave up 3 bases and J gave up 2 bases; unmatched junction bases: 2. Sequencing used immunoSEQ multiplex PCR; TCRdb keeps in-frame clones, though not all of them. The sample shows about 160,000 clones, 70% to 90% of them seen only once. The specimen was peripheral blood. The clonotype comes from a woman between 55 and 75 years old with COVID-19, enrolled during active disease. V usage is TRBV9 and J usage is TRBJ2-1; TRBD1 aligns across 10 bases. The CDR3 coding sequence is TGTGCCAGCAGCGGAGACAGGGGGCCCTACAATGAGCAGTTCTTC. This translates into CASSGDRGPYNEQFF.